A selection of T cell receptor beta chains follows, all from one sample in a study of CD8 T cells in Susac syndrome. From the immunoSEQ multiplex PCR reads, TCRdb called clonotypes with MiXCR, one entry per CDR3 protein. Of around 190,000 distinct CDR3 sequences listed, about 95% are singletons. Sequencing was performed on CD4+ T cells from PBMCs. The source of these receptors is a human donor in good health. Each CDR3 is given with its conserved first and last residue. A D gene is named only where the DNA matches it firmly. Clone size is not always given. Where it is, it says once, few, many or a class for expanded clones.

d_call: .; clone_size: few; cdr3_length: 13; v_call: TRBV5-6; j_call: TRBJ2-5; cdr3_nt: TGTGCCAGCAGCTTGGGACAGACAGAGACCCAGTACTTC; cdr3_aa: CASSLGQTETQYF
d_call: .; clone_size: few; cdr3_length: 10; v_call: TRBV20-1; j_call: TRBJ2-7; cdr3_nt: TGCAGTGCCGCTAACTACGAGCAGTACTTC; cdr3_aa: CSAANYEQYF
d_call: .; clone_size: .; cdr3_length: 15; v_call: TRBV7-9; j_call: TRBJ2-7; cdr3_nt: TGTGCCAGCAGCTTAGCCGGGGCAGGGAGGTACGAGCAGTACTTC; cdr3_aa: CASSLAGAGRYEQYF
d_call: TRBD1; clone_size: .; cdr3_length: 13; v_call: TRBV20-1; j_call: TRBJ2-7; cdr3_nt: TGCAGCCTGTCCACAGGGGGGTCCTACGAGCAGTACTTC; cdr3_aa: CSLSTGGSYEQYF
d_call: .; clone_size: .; cdr3_length: 13; v_call: TRBV30; j_call: TRBJ1-1; cdr3_nt: TGTGCCTGGAGTGTAGGGACGAACACTGAAGCTTTCTTT; cdr3_aa: CAWSVGTNTEAFF
d_call: .; clone_size: .; cdr3_length: 14; v_call: TRBV29-1; j_call: TRBJ2-7; cdr3_nt: TGCAGCGTTGAAGTCCGGACCTCCTCCTCCGAGCAGTACTTC; cdr3_aa: CSVEVRTSSSEQYF
d_call: .; clone_size: once; cdr3_length: 11; v_call: TRBV29-1; j_call: TRBJ1-1; cdr3_nt: TGCAGCGTTCCTACCGTGACTGAAGCTTTCTTT; cdr3_aa: CSVPTVTEAFF
d_call: .; clone_size: .; cdr3_length: 14; v_call: TRBV20-1; j_call: TRBJ2-3; cdr3_nt: TGCAGTGCTAGAGGTCCAGAGTGGGCAGATACGCAGTATTTT; cdr3_aa: CSARGPEWADTQYF
d_call: .; clone_size: few; cdr3_length: 14; v_call: TRBV2; j_call: TRBJ1-1; cdr3_nt: TGTGCCAGCAGTGGGCGGACAGCGAACACTGAAGCTTTCTTT; cdr3_aa: CASSGRTANTEAFF
d_call: TRBD2; clone_size: .; cdr3_length: 17; v_call: TRBV20-1; j_call: TRBJ2-6; cdr3_nt: TGCAGTGCTAGGAAGCGGGAACCCTACTCTGGGGCCAACGTCCTGACTTTC; cdr3_aa: CSARKREPYSGANVLTF
d_call: .; clone_size: .; cdr3_length: 10; v_call: TRBV20-1; j_call: TRBJ2-3; cdr3_nt: TGCAGTGGGACGACAGATACGCAGTATTTT; cdr3_aa: CSGTTDTQYF
d_call: .; clone_size: .; cdr3_length: 11; v_call: TRBV30; j_call: TRBJ2-1; cdr3_nt: TGTGCCTGGGGGGAAGGCAATGAGCAGTTCTTC; cdr3_aa: CAWGEGNEQFF
d_call: .; clone_size: .; cdr3_length: 13; v_call: TRBV7-9; j_call: TRBJ2-3; cdr3_nt: TGTGCCAGCAGCCGAGGACAGCTGGATACGCAGTATTTT; cdr3_aa: CASSRGQLDTQYF
d_call: .; clone_size: few; cdr3_length: 14; v_call: TRBV18; j_call: TRBJ2-4; cdr3_nt: TGTGCCAGCTCCCCGGGCGGAGCCAAAAACATTCAGTACTTC; cdr3_aa: CASSPGGAKNIQYF
d_call: TRBD1; clone_size: .; cdr3_length: 15; v_call: TRBV15; j_call: TRBJ1-5; cdr3_nt: TGTGCCACCAGCACCCCGGACAGGGGGAATCAGCCCCAGCATTTT; cdr3_aa: CATSTPDRGNQPQHF
d_call: TRBD1; clone_size: once; cdr3_length: 13; v_call: TRBV30; j_call: TRBJ2-7; cdr3_nt: TGTGCCTGGAAGACAGGGGTGCTGTACGAGCAGTACTTC; cdr3_aa: CAWKTGVLYEQYF
d_call: .; clone_size: .; cdr3_length: 17; v_call: TRBV11-1; j_call: TRBJ2-1; cdr3_nt: TGTGCCAGCAGCCCGAGATCCGGGCCTAGCTCCTACAATGAGCAGTTCTTC; cdr3_aa: CASSPRSGPSSYNEQFF
d_call: .; clone_size: .; cdr3_length: 15; v_call: TRBV11-2; j_call: TRBJ1-2; cdr3_nt: TGTGCCAGCAGCGAACTGGGGCGTTCTCCCTATGGCTACACCTTC; cdr3_aa: CASSELGRSPYGYTF
d_call: TRBD1; clone_size: .; cdr3_length: 15; v_call: TRBV27; j_call: TRBJ1-2; cdr3_nt: TGTGCCAGCAGTTTGGGGACAGGGGGCGAGGTTGGCTACACCTTC; cdr3_aa: CASSLGTGGEVGYTF
d_call: .; clone_size: .; cdr3_length: 17; v_call: TRBV5-1; j_call: TRBJ2-1; cdr3_nt: TGCGCCAGCAGCTCTACTCGGGGCGGGACCTCCTACAATGAGCAGTTCTTC; cdr3_aa: CASSSTRGGTSYNEQFF